This T cell receptor (beta chain) came from a study of T cells expressing NK-cell markers. For the study at large: Obtained from sorted CD3+CD56+NKG2C+, CD3+CD56+NKG2C- and CD3+CD56-NKG2C+ T cells were the TCR beta repertoires. Study-level points and caveats: In a handful of donors, dominant clonotypes made up about 25-65% of CD3+CD56-NKG2C+ cells. A range of about 1.0-7.0% of CD8+ T cells consisted of dominant NKG2C+ clonotypes in 6 or 7 donors.

UMIs accompanied the 5'RACE template switching by which TCR beta cDNA was made. Reprocessing the 5' RACE reads, TCRdb reports a single entry for every CDR3 protein and omits DNA. The table for this sample gives over 100,000 distinct CDR3 sequences. This CDR3 has 16 residues. Comments on this clonotype: Antigen: not known.

This sequence joins TRBV12-1 and TRBJ2-6; the TRBD1 assignment by TCRdb is unverifiable without DNA. TRBV12-1 is termed a pseudogene. This TCR derives from a woman aged 18-69 years in good health. What was sequenced was blood T cells: a sorted CD56 or NKG2C T cell subset, CD4+ or CD8+ T cells, or bulk PBMC T cells (not recorded which). CDR3 residues: CASSFQGDYGANVLTF.